Described below is a single TCR beta chain sequence and its context. These data belong to a study of cytomegalovirus exposure and HLA in healthy donors. This CDR3 contains 14 residues. Trimming cost V 2 bases and J 4 bases, with 14 bases left between them. The germline gives CDR1 GTSNPN, CDR2 SVGIG (reference sequence). Vbeta (60) and Jbeta (13) primers were used in the PCR. The data were produced by immunoSEQ multiplex PCR, yet TCRdb's version contains in-frame clones alone and is incomplete. The sample records about 180,000 clones, 72% being singletons. The J gene is TRBJ1-2, the V gene TRBV30; D is possibly TRBD1 (5 bases). This receptor was obtained from a human donor in good health. Sequencing was carried out using PBMCs. CDR3 DNA: TGTGCCTGGAGTCCTGACAGTCTCGCCTATGGCTACACCTTC. Its protein product is CAWSPDSLAYGYTF.